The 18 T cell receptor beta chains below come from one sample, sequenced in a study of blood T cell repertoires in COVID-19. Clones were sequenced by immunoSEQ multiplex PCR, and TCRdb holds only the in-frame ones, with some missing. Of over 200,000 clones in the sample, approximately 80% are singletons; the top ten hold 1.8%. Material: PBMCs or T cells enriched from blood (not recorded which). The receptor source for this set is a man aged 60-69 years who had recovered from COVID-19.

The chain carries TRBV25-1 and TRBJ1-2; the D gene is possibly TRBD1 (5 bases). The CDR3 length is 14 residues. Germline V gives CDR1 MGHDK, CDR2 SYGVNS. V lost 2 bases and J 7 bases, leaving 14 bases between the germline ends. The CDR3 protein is CASSEQSGKRGYTF. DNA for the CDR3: TGTGCCAGCAGTGAACAGTCAGGGAAGCGTGGCTACACCTTC.

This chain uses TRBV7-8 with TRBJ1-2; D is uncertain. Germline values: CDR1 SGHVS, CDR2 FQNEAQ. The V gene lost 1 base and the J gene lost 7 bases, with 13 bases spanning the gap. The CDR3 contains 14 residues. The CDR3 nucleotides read TGTGCCAGCAGCTTAGAATCGTCCATCGGTGGCTACACCTTC. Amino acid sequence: CASSLESSIGGYTF.

The CDR3 sequence: CASSLSAGEQYF. Here the CDR3 DNA reads TGTGCCAGCAGCCTTAGCGCGGGCGAGCAGTACTTC. The rearrangement uses TRBV3-1 (or the pseudogene TRBV3-2) and TRBJ2-7, with D tentatively TRBD2 (5 bases). The CDR3 covers 12 residues. Germline values: CDR1 LGHDT, CDR2 YNNKEL (reference sequence). The V end lost 4 bases, the J end lost 6 bases, and 10 bases lay between the germline ends.

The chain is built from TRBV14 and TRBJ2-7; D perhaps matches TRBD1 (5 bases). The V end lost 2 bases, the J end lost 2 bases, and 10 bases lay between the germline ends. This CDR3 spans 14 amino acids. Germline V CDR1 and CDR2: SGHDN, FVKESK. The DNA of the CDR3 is TGTGCCAGCAGCCAAAGGGGTTTTCCCTACGAGCAGTACTTC. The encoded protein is CASSQRGFPYEQYF.

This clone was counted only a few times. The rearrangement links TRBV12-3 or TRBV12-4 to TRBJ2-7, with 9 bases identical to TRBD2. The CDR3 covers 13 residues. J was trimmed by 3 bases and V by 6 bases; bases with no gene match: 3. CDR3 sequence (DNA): TGTGCCAGCAGGCCAGCGGGAGGCTACGAGCAGTACTTC. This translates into CASRPAGGYEQYF.

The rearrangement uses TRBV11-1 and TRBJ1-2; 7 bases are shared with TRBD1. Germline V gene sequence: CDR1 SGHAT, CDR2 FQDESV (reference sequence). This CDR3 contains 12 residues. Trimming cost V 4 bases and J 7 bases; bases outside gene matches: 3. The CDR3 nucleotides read TGTGCCAGCAGCTCGGGACAGTCTGGCTACACCTTC. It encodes CASSSGQSGYTF.

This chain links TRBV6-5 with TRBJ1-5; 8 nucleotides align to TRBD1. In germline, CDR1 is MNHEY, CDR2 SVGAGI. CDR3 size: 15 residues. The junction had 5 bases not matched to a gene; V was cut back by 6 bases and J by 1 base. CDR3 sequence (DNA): TGTGCCAGCAGGGCCAGGGGGCCGAGCAATCAGCCCCAGCATTTT. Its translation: CASRARGPSNQPQHF.

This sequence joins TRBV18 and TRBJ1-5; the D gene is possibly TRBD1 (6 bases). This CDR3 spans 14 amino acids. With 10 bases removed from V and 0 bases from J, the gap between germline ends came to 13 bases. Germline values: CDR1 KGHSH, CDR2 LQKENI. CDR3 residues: CATNTGNSNQPQHF. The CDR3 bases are TGTGCCACCAACACAGGGAATAGCAATCAGCCCCAGCATTTT.

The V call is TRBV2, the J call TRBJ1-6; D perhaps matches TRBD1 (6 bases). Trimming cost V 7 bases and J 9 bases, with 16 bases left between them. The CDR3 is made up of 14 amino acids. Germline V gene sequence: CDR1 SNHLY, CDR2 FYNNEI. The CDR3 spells CASNLGAVVSPLHF. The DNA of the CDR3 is TGTGCCAGCAATTTGGGGGCCGTAGTTTCACCCCTCCACTTT.

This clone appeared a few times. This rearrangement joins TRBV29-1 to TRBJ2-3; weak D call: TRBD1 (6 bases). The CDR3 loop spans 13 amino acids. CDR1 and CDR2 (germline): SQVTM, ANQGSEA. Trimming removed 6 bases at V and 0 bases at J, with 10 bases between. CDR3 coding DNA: TGCAGCGTGGCACAGGGAAGCACAGATACGCAGTATTTT. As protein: CSVAQGSTDTQYF.

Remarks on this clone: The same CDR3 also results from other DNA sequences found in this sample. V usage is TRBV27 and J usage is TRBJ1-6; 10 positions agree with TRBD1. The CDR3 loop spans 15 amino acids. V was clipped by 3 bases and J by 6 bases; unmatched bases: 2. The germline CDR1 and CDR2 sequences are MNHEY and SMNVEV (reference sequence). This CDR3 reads CASSLGQGRNSPLHF. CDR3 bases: TGTGCCAGCAGTTTGGGACAGGGGCGTAATTCACCCCTCCACTTT.

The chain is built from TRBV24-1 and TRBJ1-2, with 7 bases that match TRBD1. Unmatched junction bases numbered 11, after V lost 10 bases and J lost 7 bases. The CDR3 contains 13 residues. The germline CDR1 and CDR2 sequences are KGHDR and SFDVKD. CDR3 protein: CATSPGQHSGYTF. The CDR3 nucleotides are TGTGCCACTTCCCCGGGACAGCATAGTGGCTACACCTTC.

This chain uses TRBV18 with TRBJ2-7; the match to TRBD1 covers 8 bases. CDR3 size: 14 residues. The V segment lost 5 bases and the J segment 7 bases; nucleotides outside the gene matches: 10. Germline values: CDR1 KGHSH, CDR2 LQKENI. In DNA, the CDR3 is TGTGCCAGCTCAGAGCAGGGGGCGCGTCAGGAGCAGTACTTC. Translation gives CASSEQGARQEQYF.

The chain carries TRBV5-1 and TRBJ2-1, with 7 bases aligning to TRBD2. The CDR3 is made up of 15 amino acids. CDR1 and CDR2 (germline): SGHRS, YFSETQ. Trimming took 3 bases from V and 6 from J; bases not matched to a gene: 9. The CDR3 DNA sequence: TGCGCCAGCAGCTCTTCAGCGGGGAGCTTCAATGAGCAGTTCTTC. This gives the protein CASSSSAGSFNEQFF.

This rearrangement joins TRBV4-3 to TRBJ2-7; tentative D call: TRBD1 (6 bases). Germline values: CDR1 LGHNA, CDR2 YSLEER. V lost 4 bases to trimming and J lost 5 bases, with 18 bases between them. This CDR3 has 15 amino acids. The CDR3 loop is CASSLWDTGEHEQYF. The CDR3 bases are TGCGCCAGCAGCCTTTGGGACACCGGCGAACACGAGCAGTACTTC.

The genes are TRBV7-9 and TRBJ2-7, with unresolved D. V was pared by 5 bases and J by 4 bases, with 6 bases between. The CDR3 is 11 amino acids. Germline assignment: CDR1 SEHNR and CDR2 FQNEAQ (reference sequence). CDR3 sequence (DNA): TGTGCCAGCAGCCCCCAATACGAGCAGTACTTC. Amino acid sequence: CASSPQYEQYF.

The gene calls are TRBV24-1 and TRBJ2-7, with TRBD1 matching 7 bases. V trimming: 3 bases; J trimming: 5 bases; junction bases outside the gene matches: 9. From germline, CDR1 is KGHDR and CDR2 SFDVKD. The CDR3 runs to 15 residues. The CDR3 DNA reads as TGTGCCACCAGTGATCGGGGCCAGGGGGTGAACGAGCAGTACTTC. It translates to CATSDRGQGVNEQYF.

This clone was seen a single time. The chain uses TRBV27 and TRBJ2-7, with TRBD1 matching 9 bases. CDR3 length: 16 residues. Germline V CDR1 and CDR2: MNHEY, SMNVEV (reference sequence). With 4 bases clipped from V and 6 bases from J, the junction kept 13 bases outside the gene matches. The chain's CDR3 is CASSSRGTGILPEQYF. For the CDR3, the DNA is TGTGCCAGCAGTTCCCGGGGGACAGGGATCCTACCCGAGCAGTACTTC.